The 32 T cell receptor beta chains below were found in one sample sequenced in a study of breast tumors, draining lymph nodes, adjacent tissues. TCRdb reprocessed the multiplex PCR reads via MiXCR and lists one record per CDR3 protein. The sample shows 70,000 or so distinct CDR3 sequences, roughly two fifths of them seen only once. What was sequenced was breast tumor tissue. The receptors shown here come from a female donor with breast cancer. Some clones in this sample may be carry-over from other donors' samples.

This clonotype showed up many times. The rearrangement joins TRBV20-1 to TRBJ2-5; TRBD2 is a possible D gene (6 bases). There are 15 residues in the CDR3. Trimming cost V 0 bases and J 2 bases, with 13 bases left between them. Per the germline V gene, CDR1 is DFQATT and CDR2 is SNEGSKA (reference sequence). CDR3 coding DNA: TGCAGTGCTAGAGATAGCATGAGCGGGCAAGAGACCCAGTACTTC. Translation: CSARDSMSGQETQYF.

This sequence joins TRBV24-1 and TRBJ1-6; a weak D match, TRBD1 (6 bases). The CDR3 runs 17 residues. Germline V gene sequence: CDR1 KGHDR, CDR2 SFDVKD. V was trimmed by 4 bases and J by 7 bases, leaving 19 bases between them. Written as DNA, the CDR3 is TGTGCCACCAGTGACACAGTGGGGGGGGCAGGGAATTCACCCCTCCACTTT. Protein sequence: CATSDTVGGAGNSPLHF.

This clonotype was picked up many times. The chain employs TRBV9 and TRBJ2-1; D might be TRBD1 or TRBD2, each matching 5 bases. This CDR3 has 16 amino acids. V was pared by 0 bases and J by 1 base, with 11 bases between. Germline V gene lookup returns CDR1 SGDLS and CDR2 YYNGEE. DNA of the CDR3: TGTGCCAGCAGCGTAGTATCCAGGGAGTCCTACAATGAGCAGTTCTTC. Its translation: CASSVVSRESYNEQFF.

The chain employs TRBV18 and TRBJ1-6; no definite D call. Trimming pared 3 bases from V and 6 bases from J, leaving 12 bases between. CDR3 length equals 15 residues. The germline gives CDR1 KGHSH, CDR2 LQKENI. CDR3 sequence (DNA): TGTGCCAGCTCACCCGATCAGGAGGGTAATTCACCCCTCCACTTT. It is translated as CASSPDQEGNSPLHF.

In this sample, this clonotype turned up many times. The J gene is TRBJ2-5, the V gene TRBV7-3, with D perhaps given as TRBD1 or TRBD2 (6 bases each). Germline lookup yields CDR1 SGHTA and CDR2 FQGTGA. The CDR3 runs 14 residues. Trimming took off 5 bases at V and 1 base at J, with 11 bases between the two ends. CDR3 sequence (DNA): TGTGCCAGCAGCGAGAGGGGGGTCCAAGAGACCCAGTACTTC. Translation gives CASSERGVQETQYF.

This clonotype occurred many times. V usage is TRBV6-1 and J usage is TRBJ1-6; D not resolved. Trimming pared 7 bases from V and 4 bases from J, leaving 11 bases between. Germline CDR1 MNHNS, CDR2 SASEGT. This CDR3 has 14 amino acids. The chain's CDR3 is CASTQAVYNSPLHF. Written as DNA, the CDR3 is TGTGCCAGCACCCAGGCAGTGTATAATTCACCCCTCCACTTT.

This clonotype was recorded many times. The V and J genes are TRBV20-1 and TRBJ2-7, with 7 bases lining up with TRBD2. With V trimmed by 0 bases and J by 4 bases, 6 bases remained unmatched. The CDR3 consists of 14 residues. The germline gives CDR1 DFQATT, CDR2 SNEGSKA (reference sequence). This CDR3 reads CSARDRTRKYEQYF. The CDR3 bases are TGCAGTGCTAGAGACCGGACTAGAAAATACGAGCAGTACTTC.

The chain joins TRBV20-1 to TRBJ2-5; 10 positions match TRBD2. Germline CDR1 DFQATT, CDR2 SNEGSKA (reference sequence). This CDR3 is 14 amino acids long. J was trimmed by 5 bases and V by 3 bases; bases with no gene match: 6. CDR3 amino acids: CSASLAGEYETQYF. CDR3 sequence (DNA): TGCAGTGCTAGCCTAGCGGGAGAGTACGAGACCCAGTACTTC.

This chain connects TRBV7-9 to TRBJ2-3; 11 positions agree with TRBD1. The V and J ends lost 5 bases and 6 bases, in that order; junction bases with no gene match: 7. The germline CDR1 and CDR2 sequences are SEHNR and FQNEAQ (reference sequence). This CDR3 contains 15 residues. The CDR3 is CASSLDRGRGDTQYF. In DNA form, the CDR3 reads TGTGCCAGCAGCCTGGACAGGGGGCGAGGTGATACGCAGTATTTT.

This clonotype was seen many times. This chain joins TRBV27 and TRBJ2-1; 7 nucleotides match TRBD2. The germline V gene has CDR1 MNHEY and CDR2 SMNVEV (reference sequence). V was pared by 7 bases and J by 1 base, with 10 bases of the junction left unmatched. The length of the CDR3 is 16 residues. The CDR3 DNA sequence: TGTGCCAGCATGGGCGGGAGCTGGGGGTCCTACAATGAGCAGTTCTTC. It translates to CASMGGSWGSYNEQFF.

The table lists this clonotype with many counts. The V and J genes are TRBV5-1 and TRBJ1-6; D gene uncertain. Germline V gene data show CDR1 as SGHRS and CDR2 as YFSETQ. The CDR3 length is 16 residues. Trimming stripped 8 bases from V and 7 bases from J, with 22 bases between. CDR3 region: CARPLVRKRRNSPLHF. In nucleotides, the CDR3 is TGCGCCAGACCGCTGGTGCGGAAAAGACGGAATTCACCCCTCCACTTT.

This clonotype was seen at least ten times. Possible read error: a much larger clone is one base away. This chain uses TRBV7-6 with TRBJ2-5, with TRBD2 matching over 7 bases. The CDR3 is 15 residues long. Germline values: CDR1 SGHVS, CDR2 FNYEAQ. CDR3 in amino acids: CASSEYAGVVETQHF. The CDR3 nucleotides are TGTGCCAGCAGCGAGTATGCGGGGGTGGTAGAGACCCAGCACTTC.

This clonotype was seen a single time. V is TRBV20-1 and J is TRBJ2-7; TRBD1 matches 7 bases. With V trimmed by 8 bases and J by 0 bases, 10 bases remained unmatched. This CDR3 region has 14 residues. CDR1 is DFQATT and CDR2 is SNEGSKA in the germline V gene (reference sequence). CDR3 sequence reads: CSKPCRDSSYEQYF. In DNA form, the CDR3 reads TGCAGTAAACCATGCAGGGACAGCTCCTACGAGCAGTACTTC.

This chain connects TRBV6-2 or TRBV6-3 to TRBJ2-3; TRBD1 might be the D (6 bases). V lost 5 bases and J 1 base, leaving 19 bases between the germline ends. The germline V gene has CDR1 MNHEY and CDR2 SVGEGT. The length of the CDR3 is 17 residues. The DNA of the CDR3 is TGTGCCAGCAGTCATCGAAGGACAGTCGGGCGCACAGATACGCAGTATTTT. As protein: CASSHRRTVGRTDTQYF.

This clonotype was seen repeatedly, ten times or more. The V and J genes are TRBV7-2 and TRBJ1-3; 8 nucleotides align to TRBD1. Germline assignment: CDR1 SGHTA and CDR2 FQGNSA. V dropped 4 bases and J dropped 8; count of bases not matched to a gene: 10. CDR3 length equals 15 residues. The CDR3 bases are TGTGCCAGCAGCTCTGACAGGGGTGTTGGGGACACCATATATTTT. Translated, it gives CASSSDRGVGDTIYF.

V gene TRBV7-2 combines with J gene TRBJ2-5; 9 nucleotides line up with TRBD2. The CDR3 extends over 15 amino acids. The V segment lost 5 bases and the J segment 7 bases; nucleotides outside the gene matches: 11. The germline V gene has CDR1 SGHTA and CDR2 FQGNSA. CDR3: CASSPLAGLQRTQYF. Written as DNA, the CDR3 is TGTGCCAGCAGCCCACTAGCGGGCCTCCAAAGGACCCAGTACTTC.

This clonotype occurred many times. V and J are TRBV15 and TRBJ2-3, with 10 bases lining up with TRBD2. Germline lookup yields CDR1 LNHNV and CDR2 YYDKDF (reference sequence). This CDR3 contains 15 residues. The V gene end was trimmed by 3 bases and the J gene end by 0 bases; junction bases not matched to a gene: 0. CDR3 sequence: CATSSSGGSTDTQYF. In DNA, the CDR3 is TGTGCCACCAGCAGTAGCGGGGGGAGCACAGATACGCAGTATTTT.

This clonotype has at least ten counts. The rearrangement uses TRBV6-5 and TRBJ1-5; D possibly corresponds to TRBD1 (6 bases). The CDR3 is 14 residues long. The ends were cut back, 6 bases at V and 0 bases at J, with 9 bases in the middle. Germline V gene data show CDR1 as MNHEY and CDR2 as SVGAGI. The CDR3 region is CASSDRYSNQPQHF. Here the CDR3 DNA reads TGTGCCAGCAGCGACAGGTATAGCAATCAGCCCCAGCATTTT.

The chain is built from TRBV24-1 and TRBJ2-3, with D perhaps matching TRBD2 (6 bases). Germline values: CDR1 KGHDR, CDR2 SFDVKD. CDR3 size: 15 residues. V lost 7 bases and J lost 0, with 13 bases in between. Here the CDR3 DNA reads TGTGCCACCAGCCCTGTGGCGGGAAGCACAGATACGCAGTATTTT. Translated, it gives CATSPVAGSTDTQYF.

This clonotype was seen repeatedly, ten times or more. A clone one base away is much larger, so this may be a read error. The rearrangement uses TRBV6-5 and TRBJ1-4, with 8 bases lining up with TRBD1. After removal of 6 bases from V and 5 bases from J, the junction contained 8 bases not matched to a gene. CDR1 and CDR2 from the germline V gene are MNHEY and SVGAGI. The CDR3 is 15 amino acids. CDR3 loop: CASSRGGDRNEKLFF. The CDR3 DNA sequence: TGTGCCAGCAGCCGCGGCGGGGACAGGAATGAAAAACTGTTTTTT.

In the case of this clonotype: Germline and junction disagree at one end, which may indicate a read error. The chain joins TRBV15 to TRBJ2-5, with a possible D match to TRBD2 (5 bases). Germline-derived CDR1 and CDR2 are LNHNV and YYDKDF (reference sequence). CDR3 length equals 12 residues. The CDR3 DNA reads TGTGCCACCAACAGAGAGAGCGGCTCTATCGGCTTC. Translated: CATNRESGSIGF.

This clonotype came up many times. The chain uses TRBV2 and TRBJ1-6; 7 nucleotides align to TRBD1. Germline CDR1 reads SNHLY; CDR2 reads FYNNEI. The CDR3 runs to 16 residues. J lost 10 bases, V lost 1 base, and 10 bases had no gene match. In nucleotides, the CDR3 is TGTGCCAGCAGTGAAGGACAGGGAAGAACTAGGTCACCCCTCCACTTT. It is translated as CASSEGQGRTRSPLHF.

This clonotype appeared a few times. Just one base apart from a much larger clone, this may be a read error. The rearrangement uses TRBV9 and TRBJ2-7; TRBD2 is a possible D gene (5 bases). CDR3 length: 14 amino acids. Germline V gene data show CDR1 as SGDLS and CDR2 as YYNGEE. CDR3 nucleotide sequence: TGTGCCAGCAACCCGGGCGGGTCCTCCTACGAGCAGTCCTTC. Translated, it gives CASNPGGSSYEQSF.

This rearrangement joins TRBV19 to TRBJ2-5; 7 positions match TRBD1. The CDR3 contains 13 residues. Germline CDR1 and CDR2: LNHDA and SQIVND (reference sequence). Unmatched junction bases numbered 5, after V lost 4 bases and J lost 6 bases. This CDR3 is CASSNGQVQTQYF. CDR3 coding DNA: TGTGCCAGTAGTAACGGACAGGTCCAGACCCAGTACTTC.

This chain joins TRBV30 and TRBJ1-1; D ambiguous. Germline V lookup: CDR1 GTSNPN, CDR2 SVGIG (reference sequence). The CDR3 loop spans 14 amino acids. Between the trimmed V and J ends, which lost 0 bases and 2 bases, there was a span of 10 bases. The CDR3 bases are TGTGCCTGGAGTGTACTTGGGGAAAACACTGAAGCTTTCTTT. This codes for CAWSVLGENTEAFF. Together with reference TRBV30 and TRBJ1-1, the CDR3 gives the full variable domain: SQTIHQWPATLVQPVGSPLSLECTVEGTSNPNLYWYRQAAGRGLQLLFYSVGIGQISSEVPQNLSASRPQDRQFILSSKKLLLSDSGFYLCAWSVLGENTEAFFGQGTRLTVV.

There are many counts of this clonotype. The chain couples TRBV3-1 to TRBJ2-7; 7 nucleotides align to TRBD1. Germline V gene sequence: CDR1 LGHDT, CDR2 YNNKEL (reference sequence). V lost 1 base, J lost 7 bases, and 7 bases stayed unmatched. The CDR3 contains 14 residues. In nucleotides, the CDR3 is TGTGCCAGCAGCCAAGTGACAGGGCCCAAGGAGCAGTACTTC. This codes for CASSQVTGPKEQYF.

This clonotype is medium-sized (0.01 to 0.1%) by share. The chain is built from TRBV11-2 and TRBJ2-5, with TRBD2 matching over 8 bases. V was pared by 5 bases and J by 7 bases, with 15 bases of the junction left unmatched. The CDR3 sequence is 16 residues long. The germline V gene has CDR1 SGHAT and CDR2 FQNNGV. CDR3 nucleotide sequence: TGTGCCAGCAGCCCTGGCCTAGCGGGCCTCCAAAGGACCCAGTACTTC. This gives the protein CASSPGLAGLQRTQYF.

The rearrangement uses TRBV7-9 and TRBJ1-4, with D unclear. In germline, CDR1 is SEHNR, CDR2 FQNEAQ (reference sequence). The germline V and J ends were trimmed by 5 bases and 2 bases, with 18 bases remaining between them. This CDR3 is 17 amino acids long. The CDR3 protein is CASSQPPGRWTNEKLFF. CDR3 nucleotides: TGTGCCAGCAGCCAGCCACCAGGAAGGTGGACTAATGAAAAACTGTTTTTT.

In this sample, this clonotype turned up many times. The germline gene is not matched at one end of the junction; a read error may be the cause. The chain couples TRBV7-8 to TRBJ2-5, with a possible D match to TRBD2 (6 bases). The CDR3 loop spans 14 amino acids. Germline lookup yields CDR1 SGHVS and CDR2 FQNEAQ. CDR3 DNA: TGTGCCAGCAGCTTGCGTAGCGGACAAGAGACCCAGCACTTC. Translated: CASSLRSGQETQHF.

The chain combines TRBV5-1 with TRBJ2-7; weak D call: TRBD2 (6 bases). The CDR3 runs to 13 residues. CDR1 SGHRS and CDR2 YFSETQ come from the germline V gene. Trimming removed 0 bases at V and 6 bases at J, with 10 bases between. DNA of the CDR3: TGCGCCAGCAGCTTGGACTGGGGGGTCGAGCAGTACTTC. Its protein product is CASSLDWGVEQYF. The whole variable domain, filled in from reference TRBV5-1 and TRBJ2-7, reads KAGVTQTPRYLIKTRGQQVTLSCSPISGHRSVSWYQQTPGQGLQFLFEYFSETQRNKGNFPGRFSGRQFSNSRSEMNVSTLELGDSALYLCASSLDWGVEQYFGPGTRLTVT.

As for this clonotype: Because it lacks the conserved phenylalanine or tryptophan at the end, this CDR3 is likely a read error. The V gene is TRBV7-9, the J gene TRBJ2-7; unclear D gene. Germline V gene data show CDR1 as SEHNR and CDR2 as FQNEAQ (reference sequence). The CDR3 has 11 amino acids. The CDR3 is CAGSLEYEQYL. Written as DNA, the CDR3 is TGTGCCGGCAGCTTAGAGTACGAGCAGTACCTC.

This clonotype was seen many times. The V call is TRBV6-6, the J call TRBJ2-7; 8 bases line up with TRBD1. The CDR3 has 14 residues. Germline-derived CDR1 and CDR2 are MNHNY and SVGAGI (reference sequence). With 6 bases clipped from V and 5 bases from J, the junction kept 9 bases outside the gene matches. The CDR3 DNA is TGTGCCAGCAGCAGTGGACAGGGAATCGACGAGCAGTACTTC. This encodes CASSSGQGIDEQYF.